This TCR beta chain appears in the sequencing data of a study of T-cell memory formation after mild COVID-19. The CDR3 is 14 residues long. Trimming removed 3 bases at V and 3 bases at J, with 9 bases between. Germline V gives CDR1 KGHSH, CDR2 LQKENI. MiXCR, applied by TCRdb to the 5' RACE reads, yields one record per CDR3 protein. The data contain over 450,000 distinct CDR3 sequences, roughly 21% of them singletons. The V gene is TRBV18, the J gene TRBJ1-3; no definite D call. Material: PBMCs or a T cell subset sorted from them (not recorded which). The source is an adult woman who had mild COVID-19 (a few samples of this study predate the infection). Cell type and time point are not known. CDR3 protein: CASSPLDGGNTIYF. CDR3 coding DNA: TGTGCCAGCTCACCCTTGGACGGTGGAAACACCATATATTTT.